A single sample gave rise to the 19 T cell receptor beta chains below, sequenced in a study of T cell repertoires in aging, cancer and after chemotherapy. A mixed TRB-A/B primer pool amplified rearranged TRB by multiplex touch-down PCR. MiXCR was run by TCRdb on the multiplex PCR reads, yielding one entry per CDR3 protein. The table records around 2,700 distinct CDR3 sequences, roughly 27% of them present only once. The template was genomic DNA from peripheral blood, not RNA. Sequencing was done on a sample of blood. All receptors derive from a human donor with a solid tumor.

V gene TRBV7-2 combines with J gene TRBJ1-2, with D uncertain. Trimming removed 5 bases at V and 2 bases at J, with 12 bases between. Germline assignment: CDR1 SGHTA and CDR2 FQGNSA. The CDR3 has 14 amino acids. As DNA, the CDR3 is TGTGCCAGCAGCGCAAACGCAGGCAACTATGGCTACACCTTC. Residues: CASSANAGNYGYTF.

V usage is TRBV7-2 and J usage is TRBJ1-5; 7 nucleotides line up with TRBD1. This CDR3 has 14 residues. CDR1 is SGHTA, CDR2 FQGNSA, per germline. After removal of 5 bases from V and 7 bases from J, the junction contained 8 bases not matched to a gene. CDR3 loop: CASSPEQGRQPQHF. The CDR3 nucleotides read TGTGCCAGCAGCCCGGAACAGGGGCGGCAGCCCCAGCATTTT.

The chain carries TRBV12-3 or TRBV12-4 and TRBJ2-3; D is unresolved. The V end lost 5 bases, the J end lost 4 bases, and 19 bases lay between the germline ends. The CDR3 runs to 16 residues. The CDR3 DNA sequence: TGTGCCAGCAGTCTTTATACCGGGCCGAGGCCAGATACGCAGTATTTT. Translating gives CASSLYTGPRPDTQYF.

The chain uses TRBV6-5 and TRBJ1-2; a possible D gene is TRBD1 (6 bases). This CDR3 region has 15 residues. The germline V gene has CDR1 MNHEY and CDR2 SVGAGI. Trimming shortened V by 0 bases and J by 4 bases, and 12 bases separated the two germline ends. The CDR3 DNA follows: TGTGCCAGCAGTTACTCGGACAGCCGGAGCTATGGCTACACCTTC. Its protein product is CASSYSDSRSYGYTF.

This sequence joins TRBV7-2 and TRBJ1-1; D unresolved. The V end was cut by 1 base, the J end by 8 bases, with 8 bases between. This CDR3 is built from 12 residues. Germline V lookup: CDR1 SGHTA, CDR2 FQGNSA. The CDR3 loop reads CASSLEFQEAFF. The DNA for the CDR3 is TGTGCCAGCAGCTTAGAGTTTCAAGAAGCTTTCTTT.

The chain links TRBV24-1 to TRBJ2-5; D may be TRBD2 (5 bases). Trimming removed 4 bases at V and 4 bases at J, with 12 bases between. The length of the CDR3 is 14 residues. From germline, CDR1 is KGHDR and CDR2 SFDVKD. The CDR3 bases are TGTGCCACCAGTGACACGATCGGAGGAGAGACCCAGTACTTC. This translates into CATSDTIGGETQYF.

By sample share, this clonotype is large (0.1 to 1%). This sequence joins TRBV29-1 and TRBJ2-7; no reliable D call. Trimming removed 5 bases at V and 3 bases at J, with 8 bases between. The CDR3 runs to 11 residues. Per the germline V gene, CDR1 is SQVTM and CDR2 is ANQGSEA. CDR3 sequence (DNA): TGCAGCGTTACAGCCTACTACGAGCAGTACTTC. Translated, it gives CSVTAYYEQYF.

By sample share, this clonotype is medium-sized. This chain connects TRBV5-5 to TRBJ2-7; 9 positions agree with TRBD1. Trimming at V came to 2 bases and at J to 4 bases, leaving 4 bases not matched to a gene. Germline V gene lookup returns CDR1 SGHKS and CDR2 YYEKEE (reference sequence). The CDR3 is 14 amino acids. The CDR3 sequence: CASSLTTGGYEQYF. In nucleotides, the CDR3 is TGTGCCAGCAGCTTAACGACAGGGGGTTACGAGCAGTACTTC.

The chain employs TRBV12-3 or TRBV12-4 and TRBJ1-1; 9 bases agree with TRBD1. After removal of 5 bases from V and 7 bases from J, the junction contained 11 bases not matched to a gene. CDR3 size: 15 residues. DNA of the CDR3: TGTGCCAGCAGTGCCGGACAGGGGCTAGTCGGTGAAGCTTTCTTT. Translation gives CASSAGQGLVGEAFF.

To note about this clonotype: A single base separates this from a much larger clone, so it may be a read error. The chain is built from TRBV6-5 and TRBJ2-2; D is undetermined. Looked up from germline, CDR1 is MNHEY and CDR2 is SVGAGI. Trimming shortened V by 6 bases and J by 11 bases, and 13 bases separated the two germline ends. This CDR3 is built from 12 residues. The CDR3 protein is CASSHNKSELFF. CDR3 DNA sequence: TGTGCCAGCAGCCATAACAAGAGTGAGCTGTTTTTT.

The chain recombines TRBV12-3 or TRBV12-4 with TRBJ1-2; D uncertain. The germline V and J ends were trimmed by 3 bases and 1 base, with 6 bases remaining between them. The CDR3 consists of 13 residues. CDR3 coding DNA: TGTGCCAGCAGTTTGGGGAGTAACTATGGCTACACCTTC. This codes for CASSLGSNYGYTF.

V is TRBV29-1 and J is TRBJ2-7; the D gene could be TRBD1 or TRBD2 (5 bases each). This CDR3 spans 16 amino acids. Trimming removed 6 bases at V and 0 bases at J, with 21 bases between. Per germline, CDR1 SQVTM and CDR2 ANQGSEA. CDR3 residues: CSVEPGTAGTSYEQYF. In DNA form, the CDR3 reads TGCAGCGTCGAACCGGGTACCGCCGGGACCTCCTACGAGCAGTACTTC.

The chain has TRBV20-1 and TRBJ2-7, with D tentatively TRBD1 (6 bases). The V gene lost 0 bases and the J gene lost 4 bases, with 7 bases spanning the gap. This CDR3 has 12 amino acids. Germline CDR1 reads DFQATT; CDR2 reads SNEGSKA (reference sequence). CDR3 amino acids: CSARDQGYEQYF. CDR3 nucleotide sequence: TGCAGTGCTAGAGATCAGGGGTACGAGCAGTACTTC.

This clonotype is categorized as medium-sized. V usage is TRBV27 and J usage is TRBJ2-7; the D call may be TRBD1 or TRBD2 (5 bases each). Looked up from germline, CDR1 is MNHEY and CDR2 is SMNVEV (reference sequence). Trimming pared 6 bases from V and 1 base from J, leaving 16 bases between. The CDR3 contains 15 residues. CDR3 loop: CASRLGWGLSYEQYF. DNA of the CDR3: TGTGCCAGCAGGCTAGGATGGGGGTTATCCTACGAGCAGTACTTC.

For this clonotype: This could be a read error, since a much larger clone is one nucleotide away. J is TRBJ2-7 and V is TRBV6-5, with 9 nucleotides matching TRBD1. Germline CDR1 MNHEY, CDR2 SVGAGI. This CDR3 contains 15 residues. The DNA for the CDR3 is TGTGCCAGCAGTGAACCGGGACAGGGAGGCTACGAGGAGTACTTC. As protein: CASSEPGQGGYEEYF.

V gene TRBV20-1 combines with J gene TRBJ2-7; 13 bases are a match to TRBD2. Germline loops: CDR1 DFQATT, CDR2 SNEGSKA (reference sequence). The V gene end was trimmed by 5 bases and the J gene end by 2 bases; junction bases not matched to a gene: 9. The CDR3 consists of 16 residues. The CDR3 DNA sequence: TGCAGTGCTTCCGGGACTAGCGGGGACTCAACCTACGAGCAGTACTTC. Its translation: CSASGTSGDSTYEQYF.

Written as DNA, the CDR3 is TGTGCCAGCAGTGATGCAACGGGACACTCGAACTCCTACGAGCAGTACTTC. It yields the protein CASSDATGHSNSYEQYF. The genes are TRBV25-1 and TRBJ2-7, with TRBD1 as a possible D gene (6 bases). Germline values: CDR1 MGHDK, CDR2 SYGVNS. This CDR3 comprises 17 residues. V was cut by 3 bases and J by 0 bases, with 18 bases left in between.

The rearrangement links TRBV18 to TRBJ2-1, with 10 bases that match TRBD2. Trimming at V came to 0 bases and at J to 9 bases, leaving 14 bases not matched to a gene. The CDR3 length is 18 residues. Per the germline V gene, CDR1 is KGHSH and CDR2 is LQKENI. CDR3 in DNA: TGTGCCAGCTCACCACCGGAAAAAGCGGGGGGGCGGGTGACTGAGCAGTTCTTC. Protein sequence: CASSPPEKAGGRVTEQFF. Full variable domain (missing parts from reference TRBV18 and TRBJ2-1): NAGVMQNPRHLVRRRGQEARLRCSPMKGHSHVYWYRQLPEEGLKFMVYLQKENIIDESGMPKERFSAEFPKEGPSILRIQQVVRGDSAAYFCASSPPEKAGGRVTEQFFGPGTRLTVL.

In regard to this clonotype: A read error may explain this, as a much larger clone is one base away. The chain has TRBV5-6 and TRBJ2-1, with 11 nucleotides matching TRBD2. This CDR3 comprises 14 residues. V was clipped by 3 bases and J by 9 bases; unmatched bases: 5. Germline CDR1 SGHDT, CDR2 YYEEEE. CDR3 nucleotides: TGTGCCAGCAGCTCTAGCGGGAGGTTAGGTGAGCAGTTCTTC. It encodes CASSSSGRLGEQFF.